One and the same sample provided the 10 T cell receptor beta chains below, sequenced in a study of shared clonotypes between healthy human individuals. The table came from immunoSEQ multiplex PCR; TCRdb's copy has only in-frame clones and leaves some out. The sample lists fewer than 1 million clones, 90% to 97% seen once, with about 0.25% in the top ten. CD45RO negativity and positive selection for CCR7 defined naive CD8 cells, a population that excluded terminally differentiated effector memory CD45RA+ cells. Sequencing input: naive CD8+ T cells sorted from blood. The receptors derive from a man younger than 45 in good health.

V and J are TRBV19 and TRBJ1-2; D not certain. This CDR3 has 13 amino acids. Trimming cost V 1 base and J 3 bases, with 6 bases left between them. The germline V gene has CDR1 LNHDA and CDR2 SQIVND (reference sequence). The CDR3 DNA sequence: TGTGCCAGTAGTATAGGGGCGGACTATGGCTACACCTTC. Its translation: CASSIGADYGYTF.

The rearrangement uses TRBV7-8 and TRBJ2-7; D gene uncertain. The CDR3 totals 13 residues. The ends were cut back, 1 base at V and 3 bases at J, with 7 bases in the middle. Germline assignment: CDR1 SGHVS and CDR2 FQNEAQ. Here the CDR3 DNA reads TGTGCCAGCAGCTTAGGGCATAACTACGAGCAGTACTTC. Translating gives CASSLGHNYEQYF.

This clone was detected a few times. The V and J genes are TRBV5-1 and TRBJ2-1; D gene ambiguous. The ends were cut back, 4 bases at V and 5 bases at J, with 7 bases in the middle. This CDR3 is built from 12 residues. CDR1 is SGHRS, CDR2 YFSETQ, per germline. CDR3 in amino acids: CASSQNNNEQFF. DNA for the CDR3: TGCGCCAGCAGCCAAAATAACAATGAGCAGTTCTTC.

V and J are TRBV18 and TRBJ1-4, with a possible D match to TRBD1 (5 bases). Germline V gene sequence: CDR1 KGHSH, CDR2 LQKENI. Trimming removed 2 bases from V and 4 bases from J, with 14 bases in between. The CDR3 covers 16 residues. CDR3 amino acids: CASSPSLGPNNEKLFF. Here the CDR3 DNA reads TGTGCCAGCTCACCAAGTTTGGGGCCTAATAATGAAAAACTGTTTTTT. Together with reference TRBV18 and TRBJ1-4, the CDR3 gives the full variable domain: NAGVMQNPRHLVRRRGQEARLRCSPMKGHSHVYWYRQLPEEGLKFMVYLQKENIIDESGMPKERFSAEFPKEGPSILRIQQVVRGDSAAYFCASSPSLGPNNEKLFFGSGTQLSVL.

The CDR3 is CASSLVAGGADIQYF. The CDR3 DNA reads TGTGCCAGCAGCTTAGTCGCAGGGGGCGCCGACATTCAGTACTTC. The chain has TRBV7-2 and TRBJ2-4; 8 nucleotides align to TRBD1. After removal of 1 base from V and 8 bases from J, the junction contained 7 bases not matched to a gene. CDR1 and CDR2 (germline): SGHTA, FQGNSA. The CDR3 sequence is 15 residues long.

The chain employs TRBV27 and TRBJ2-1, with D perhaps matching TRBD1 or TRBD2 (5 bases each). The CDR3 covers 15 residues. V lost 5 bases, J lost 9 bases, and 20 bases lay in between. The germline V gene has CDR1 MNHEY and CDR2 SMNVEV (reference sequence). The CDR3 region is CASSPQGPAPGEQFF. DNA of the CDR3: TGTGCCAGCAGTCCTCAGGGACCTGCTCCGGGTGAGCAGTTCTTC.

V gene TRBV19 combines with J gene TRBJ2-2; unclear D gene. Germline CDR1 reads LNHDA; CDR2 reads SQIVND (reference sequence). V was shortened by 6 bases and J by 7 bases, with 9 bases between the two germline ends. The CDR3 runs to 12 residues. CDR3 nucleotide sequence: TGTGCCAGTAGCTCGAGTGGCGGGGAGCTGTTTTTT. Its translation is CASSSSGGELFF. Filled out from reference TRBV19 and TRBJ2-2, the complete variable domain reads DGGITQSPKYLFRKEGQNVTLSCEQNLNHDAMYWYRQDPGQGLRLIYYSQIVNDFQKGDIAEGYSVSREKKESFPLTVTSAQKNPTAFYLCASSSSGGELFFGEGSRLTVL.

This chain connects TRBV7-9 to TRBJ2-1; TRBD2 might be the D (6 bases). Germline V gives CDR1 SEHNR, CDR2 FQNEAQ (reference sequence). Trimming stripped 5 bases from V and 6 bases from J, with 11 bases between. CDR3 length: 13 residues. The CDR3: CASSPQTSNEQFF. The CDR3 DNA reads TGTGCCAGCAGCCCCCAGACTAGCAATGAGCAGTTCTTC.

The chain joins TRBV11-2 to TRBJ2-1, with D possibly being TRBD1 (6 bases). This CDR3 spans 14 amino acids. Trimming took 5 bases from V and 6 from J, leaving 14 bases between them. Per the germline V gene, CDR1 is SGHAT and CDR2 is FQNNGV. The CDR3 protein is CASSTRDNPNEQFF. For the CDR3, the DNA is TGTGCCAGCAGCACCCGGGACAACCCCAATGAGCAGTTCTTC.

CDR3 in DNA: TGTGCCAGCAGCTTAGCACTGACTAACTACGAGCAGTACTTC. Residues: CASSLALTNYEQYF. This chain uses TRBV7-8 with TRBJ2-7, with D possibly matching TRBD2 (5 bases). V was cut by 0 bases and J by 3 bases, with 9 bases left in between. The CDR3 extends over 14 amino acids. CDR1 is SGHVS and CDR2 is FQNEAQ in the germline V gene.